The 3 T cell receptor beta chains below all came from one sample that was sequenced in a study of spatial heterogeneity in lung cancer. As for time point: sample taken at primary tumor resection. Whole RNA, which was extracted from tumor, nontumor lung tissue or frozen PBMC, was sequenced without any cell sorting. Each CDR3 protein is one row after TCRdb ran MiXCR on the 5' RACE reads. The sample shows some 460 distinct CDR3 sequences, around 40% of them seen only once. Sequencing was performed on PBMCs, taken at surgery. The receptor source for this set is a male donor with early-stage non-small cell lung cancer.

This clonotype has a handful of counts. Since the library was made to target alpha chains, this beta chain is a stray read and its abundance is not meaningful. The chain has TRBV21-1 and TRBJ2-7; TRBD1 is the table's D call and was not checked against the DNA. TRBV21-1 is a documented pseudogene. The CDR3 contains 18 residues. The CDR3 loop is CASSKEMFTGALVYEQYF. DNA of the CDR3: TGTGCCAGCAGCAAAGAGATGTTTACAGGGGCGCTCGTCTACGAGCAGTACTTC.

In regard to this clonotype: With the library built for alpha chains, this beta chain is off target and its frequency is not meaningful. This sequence joins TRBV11-3 and TRBJ2-5, with TRBD2 matching over 9 bases. The germline V gene has CDR1 SGHNT and CDR2 YENEEA. The CDR3 totals 18 residues. Trimming cost V 4 bases and J 2 bases; bases outside gene matches: 14. The CDR3, as DNA: TGTGCCAGCAGCTCCTTAGCGGGGGCCACCCTGTTACAAGAGACCCAGTACTTC. This sequence encodes CASSSLAGATLLQETQYF.

Of note for this clonotype: Since it is a stray read in a library aimed at alpha chains, this beta chain has a size that is not meaningful. The V and J genes are TRBV11-1 and TRBJ1-1; no definite D call. Germline CDR1 reads SGHAT; CDR2 reads FQDESV (reference sequence). This CDR3 spans 14 amino acids. V lost 8 bases to trimming and J lost 0 bases, with 13 bases between them. This CDR3 is CASAVRALNTEAFF. The CDR3 DNA is TGTGCCAGCGCCGTAAGAGCCTTGAACACTGAAGCTTTCTTT.